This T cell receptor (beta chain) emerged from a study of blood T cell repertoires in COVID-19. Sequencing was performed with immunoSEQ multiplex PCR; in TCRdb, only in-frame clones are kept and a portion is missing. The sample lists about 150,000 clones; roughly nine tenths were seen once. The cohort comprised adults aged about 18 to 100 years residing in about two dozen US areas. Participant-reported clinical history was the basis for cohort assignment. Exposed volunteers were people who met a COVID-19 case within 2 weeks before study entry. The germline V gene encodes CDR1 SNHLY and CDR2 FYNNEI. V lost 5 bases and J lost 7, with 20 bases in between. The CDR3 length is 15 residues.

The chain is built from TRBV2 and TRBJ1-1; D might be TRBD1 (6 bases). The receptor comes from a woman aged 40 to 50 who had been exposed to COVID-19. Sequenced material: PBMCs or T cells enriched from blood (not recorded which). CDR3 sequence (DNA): TGTGCCAGCAGTAACACAGGGTGGGGAGACTTTGAAGCTTTCTTT. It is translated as CASSNTGWGDFEAFF.